Presented here are 8 T cell receptor beta chains from one specimen sequenced in a study of T cell responses to AZD1222 COVID-19 vaccine. Using immunoSEQ multiplex PCR, the repertoire was profiled, and TCRdb retains in-frame clones only, with some absent. The sample consists of 150,000 to 200,000 clones, about 95% of them appearing once. The sequences come from peripheral blood, collected on day 0 of AZD1222 vaccination. The receptors derive from an adult in good health.

The rearrangement uses TRBV7-8 and TRBJ1-1; no clear D gene. The germline CDR1 and CDR2 sequences are SGHVS and FQNEAQ. V was pared by 1 base and J by 1 base, with 13 bases between. The CDR3 runs 16 residues. Written as DNA, the CDR3 is TGTGCCAGCAGCTTAGTTTCAAACCAGCAGAACACTGAAGCTTTCTTT. Translating it yields CASSLVSNQQNTEAFF.

V gene TRBV5-4 combines with J gene TRBJ2-2, with 9 bases that match TRBD2. CDR3 length: 16 amino acids. Trimming at V came to 4 bases and at J to 2 bases, leaving 6 bases not matched to a gene. Germline V lookup: CDR1 SGHNT, CDR2 YYREEE (reference sequence). Here the CDR3 reads CASSQQRGVNTGELFF. In DNA form, the CDR3 reads TGTGCCAGCAGCCAACAGCGGGGGGTTAACACCGGGGAGCTGTTTTTT.

The J gene is TRBJ1-1, the V gene TRBV4-2; D is ambiguous. The CDR3 runs 13 residues. CDR1 and CDR2 from the germline V gene are LGHNA and YNFKEQ. V was cut by 0 bases and J by 3 bases, with 5 bases left in between. The CDR3 DNA reads TGTGCCAGCAGCCAAGACGAGTACACTGAAGCTTTCTTT. This encodes CASSQDEYTEAFF.

This clone was observed once. The gene calls are TRBV28 and TRBJ2-7; tentatively, D is TRBD1 (5 bases). Germline CDR1 is MDHEN and CDR2 is SYDVKM. The CDR3 has 13 amino acids. The V end was cut by 4 bases, the J end by 2 bases, with 9 bases between. The CDR3 DNA reads TGTGCCAGCAGTTCTCGACAGACCTACGAGCAGTACTTC. Its protein is CASSSRQTYEQYF.

The rearrangement uses TRBV6-5 and TRBJ1-1; D is undetermined. CDR1 is MNHEY, CDR2 SVGAGI, per germline. V lost 2 bases and J 1 base, leaving 8 bases between the germline ends. This CDR3 is 14 amino acids long. CDR3 nucleotides: TGTGCCAGCAGTTACAACGAGGCGAACACTGAAGCTTTCTTT. As protein: CASSYNEANTEAFF.

V usage is TRBV6-4 and J usage is TRBJ2-2; D unresolved. V lost 3 bases and J 5 bases, leaving 7 bases between the germline ends. Germline V CDR1 and CDR2: MRHNA, SNTAGT. The CDR3 is made up of 13 amino acids. The CDR3 protein is CASSEQETGELFF. CDR3 bases: TGTGCCAGCAGTGAGCAGGAAACCGGGGAGCTGTTTTTT.

The chain recombines TRBV28 with TRBJ2-7, with D tentatively TRBD2 (5 bases). V was trimmed by 4 bases and J by 5 bases, leaving 12 bases between them. The CDR3 spans 13 residues. From germline, CDR1 is MDHEN and CDR2 SYDVKM. CDR3 amino acids: CASSSHDGNEQYF. CDR3 coding DNA: TGTGCCAGCAGTTCCCATGACGGGAACGAGCAGTACTTC.

The DNA of the CDR3 is TGTGCCAGCACCAAAGGGAGTAGCGGGAGCAACGGGGAGCTGTTTTTT. Translated, it gives CASTKGSSGSNGELFF. The chain couples TRBV13 to TRBJ2-2; 9 positions agree with TRBD2. The germline V gene encodes CDR1 PRHDT and CDR2 FYEKMQ (reference sequence). Trimming took 7 bases from V and 7 from J; bases not matched to a gene: 13. This CDR3 is built from 16 residues.